These 22 T cell receptor beta chains originate from one sample sequenced in a study of T cell responses to AZD1222 COVID-19 vaccine. Sequenced by immunoSEQ multiplex PCR; TCRdb stores in-frame clones only, minus some. The sample includes 150,000 to 200,000 clones, 92% of them seen just once. Source: peripheral blood, taken 28 days after the second AZD1222 dose. The receptors shown here come from an adult who received the AZD1222 COVID-19 vaccine.

This chain joins TRBV7-6 and TRBJ2-5, with TRBD1 as a possible D gene (6 bases). This CDR3 is built from 13 residues. Trimming cost V 5 bases and J 5 bases, with 12 bases left between them. Germline-derived CDR1 and CDR2 are SGHVS and FNYEAQ. The CDR3 reads CASSLRGLETQYF. The CDR3, as DNA: TGTGCCAGCAGCCTCAGGGGTTTGGAGACCCAGTACTTC.

Here the CDR3 DNA reads TGTGCCAGCAGTTCCCAGGGACAGGGCAGCAATCAGCCCCAGCATTTT. Translating gives CASSSQGQGSNQPQHF. V is TRBV28 and J is TRBJ1-5, with 9 bases fitting TRBD1. The V gene end was trimmed by 4 bases and the J gene end by 1 base; junction bases not matched to a gene: 5. Germline loops: CDR1 MDHEN, CDR2 SYDVKM. This CDR3 comprises 16 residues.

The chain links TRBV18 to TRBJ2-1; D not certain. Germline V gene lookup returns CDR1 KGHSH and CDR2 LQKENI. There are 14 residues in the CDR3. Trimming cost V 0 bases and J 5 bases, with 8 bases left between them. Here the CDR3 reads CASSPPGLNNEQFF. The CDR3 DNA reads TGTGCCAGCTCACCACCGGGTCTAAACAATGAGCAGTTCTTC.

This clone was detected only once. The V and J genes are TRBV5-6 and TRBJ1-3, with D hard to call. The ends were cut back, 0 bases at V and 3 bases at J, with 10 bases in the middle. The CDR3 covers 15 residues. CDR1 and CDR2 from the germline V gene are SGHDT and YYEEEE. The CDR3 sequence is CASSLGHYLGNTIYF. In DNA, the CDR3 is TGTGCCAGCAGCTTGGGACATTATCTTGGAAACACCATATATTTT. The whole variable domain, filled in from reference TRBV5-6 and TRBJ1-3, reads DAGVTQSPTHLIKTRGQQVTLRCSPKSGHDTVSWYQQALGQGPQFIFQYYEEEERQRGNFPDRFSGHQFPNYSSELNVNALLLGDSALYLCASSLGHYLGNTIYFGEGSWLTVV.

The chain is built from TRBV10-3 and TRBJ2-3; weak D call: TRBD1 (6 bases). V gave up 9 bases and J gave up 4 bases, with 8 bases separating them. The CDR3 consists of 11 residues. Per the germline V gene, CDR1 is ENHRY and CDR2 is SYGVKD. This CDR3 is CAIQGSDTQYF. DNA for the CDR3: TGTGCCATACAGGGTTCAGATACGCAGTATTTT.

This clone was seen once. This chain links TRBV15 with TRBJ2-1, with 8 bases aligning to TRBD2. Germline V gene data show CDR1 as LNHNV and CDR2 as YYDKDF (reference sequence). The V segment lost 1 base and the J segment 6 bases; nucleotides outside the gene matches: 5. The CDR3 has 15 amino acids. As DNA, the CDR3 is TGTGCCACCAGCAGAGCGGGGGGGCTAATCAATGAGCAGTTCTTC. Amino acids: CATSRAGGLINEQFF.

The gene calls are TRBV11-3 and TRBJ1-1, with TRBD1 as a possible D gene (5 bases). Germline V lookup: CDR1 SGHNT, CDR2 YENEEA. CDR3 size: 14 residues. Trimming removed 3 bases from V and 5 bases from J, with 13 bases in between. The CDR3 loop is CASSLRGQGTEAFF. CDR3 nucleotides: TGTGCCAGCAGCTTGAGGGGCCAAGGGACTGAAGCTTTCTTT.

V gene TRBV5-4 combines with J gene TRBJ1-6; D may be TRBD1 (5 bases). V gave up 4 bases and J gave up 2 bases, with 13 bases separating them. Germline CDR1 reads SGHNT; CDR2 reads YYREEE (reference sequence). There are 16 residues in the CDR3. The CDR3 protein is CASSLPGGAYNSPLHF. In DNA form, the CDR3 reads TGTGCCAGCAGCCTCCCCGGGGGGGCCTATAATTCACCCCTCCACTTT. Together with reference TRBV5-4 and TRBJ1-6, the CDR3 gives the full variable domain: ETGVTQSPTHLIKTRGQQVTLRCSSQSGHNTVSWYQQALGQGPQFIFQYYREEENGRGNFPPRFSGLQFPNYSSELNVNALELDDSALYLCASSLPGGAYNSPLHFGNGTRLTVT.

This chain connects TRBV4-1 to TRBJ1-5; D is uncertain. V was pared by 0 bases and J by 0 bases, with 9 bases between. This CDR3 has 16 amino acids. Germline-derived CDR1 and CDR2 are MGHRA and YSYEKL. The chain's CDR3 is CASSQDPAGSNQPQHF. CDR3 nucleotides: TGCGCCAGCAGCCAAGATCCGGCCGGTAGCAATCAGCCCCAGCATTTT.

This rearrangement joins TRBV11-2 to TRBJ1-1, with TRBD1 identical over 8 bases. CDR1 and CDR2 from the germline V gene are SGHAT and FQNNGV. Losses at the gene ends were 4 bases for V and 4 bases for J; bases not matched to a gene: 5. There are 14 residues in the CDR3. The CDR3 nucleotides read TGTGCCAGCAGCTCCGTGGACAGGGTCACTGAAGCTTTCTTT. Amino acid sequence: CASSSVDRVTEAFF. Drawing the rest from reference TRBV11-2 and TRBJ1-1, the complete variable domain is EAGVAQSPRYKIIEKRQSVAFWCNPISGHATLYWYQQILGQGPKLLIQFQNNGVVDDSQLPKDRFSAERLKGVDSTLKIQPAKLEDSAVYLCASSSVDRVTEAFFGQGTRLTVV.

The rearrangement uses TRBV10-3 and TRBJ2-7; D remains unclear. CDR3 size: 12 residues. Germline V lookup: CDR1 ENHRY, CDR2 SYGVKD. CDR3 amino acids: CASSPSLREQYF. The CDR3 bases are TGTGCTTCCAGCCCCTCTCTCCGCGAGCAGTACTTC.

The rearrangement joins TRBV6-1 to TRBJ2-7, with 7 bases aligning to TRBD1. The CDR3 extends over 16 amino acids. In germline, CDR1 is MNHNS, CDR2 SASEGT. The junction had 11 bases not matched to a gene; V was cut back by 2 bases and J by 4 bases. The CDR3: CASSERTGPELYEQYF. The CDR3 DNA is TGTGCCAGCAGTGAACGGACAGGTCCGGAGCTTTACGAGCAGTACTTC.

J is TRBJ1-2 and V is TRBV5-1; 8 nucleotides align to TRBD1. V shed 1 base and J 8 bases; nucleotides not matched to a gene: 7. The germline V gene encodes CDR1 SGHRS and CDR2 YFSETQ. The CDR3 covers 14 residues. The CDR3 is CASSLQGAVSGYTF. The CDR3 DNA follows: TGCGCCAGCAGCTTGCAGGGGGCCGTTAGCGGCTACACCTTC. The whole variable domain, remainder taken from reference TRBV5-1 and TRBJ1-2, is KAGVTQTPRYLIKTRGQQVTLSCSPISGHRSVSWYQQTPGQGLQFLFEYFSETQRNKGNFPGRFSGRQFSNSRSEMNVSTLELGDSALYLCASSLQGAVSGYTFGSGTRLTVV.

In its sample, this clone was seen once. V usage is TRBV7-9 and J usage is TRBJ1-5; D is uncertain. The V gene's germline CDR1 is SEHNR and CDR2 FQNEAQ (reference sequence). The CDR3 spans 12 residues. Trimming took 1 base from V and 5 from J, leaving 3 bases between them. This CDR3 reads CASSLDDQPQHF. The DNA of the CDR3 is TGTGCCAGCAGCTTAGACGATCAGCCCCAGCATTTT. Looking up the rest from reference TRBV7-9 and TRBJ1-5 gives the full variable domain: DTGVSQNPRHKITKRGQNVTFRCDPISEHNRLYWYRQTLGQGPEFLTYFQNEAQLEKSRLLSDRFSAERPKGSFSTLEIQRTEQGDSAMYLCASSLDDQPQHFGDGTRLSIL.

This rearrangement joins TRBV29-1 to TRBJ1-5; no reliable D call. V lost 6 bases and J lost 2, with 8 bases in between. CDR3 length: 12 amino acids. Germline assignment: CDR1 SQVTM and CDR2 ANQGSEA. CDR3 sequence: CSVRQGNQPQHF. CDR3 bases: TGCAGCGTAAGACAAGGCAATCAGCCCCAGCATTTT. Full variable domain (outside the CDR3, taken from reference TRBV29-1 and TRBJ1-5): SAVISQKPSRDICQRGTSLTIQCQVDSQVTMMFWYRQQPGQSLTLIATANQGSEATYESGFVIDKFPISRPNLTFSTLTVSNMSPEDSSIYLCSVRQGNQPQHFGDGTRLSIL.

This clone was seen once. The V and J genes are TRBV27 and TRBJ1-2; the D gene is possibly TRBD1 (5 bases). Germline lookup yields CDR1 MNHEY and CDR2 SMNVEV (reference sequence). The CDR3 has 14 residues. Trimming took 3 bases from V and 5 from J, leaving 13 bases between them. The CDR3 here is CASSFGIKGYGYTF. Written as DNA, the CDR3 is TGTGCCAGCAGTTTCGGTATCAAGGGGTATGGCTACACCTTC.

This chain links TRBV7-6 with TRBJ2-7, with TRBD2 matching 8 bases. The CDR3 runs 16 residues. Looked up from germline, CDR1 is SGHVS and CDR2 is FNYEAQ. V lost 5 bases, J lost 0 bases, and 9 bases stayed unmatched. The CDR3 here is CASSPRAGASSYEQYF. DNA of the CDR3: TGTGCCAGCAGCCCCCGAGCGGGGGCGAGCTCCTACGAGCAGTACTTC.

The chain employs TRBV7-7 and TRBJ1-1, with D hard to call. Germline loops: CDR1 SSHAT, CDR2 FNYEAQ (reference sequence). This CDR3 is built from 11 residues. V was trimmed by 9 bases and J by 1 base, leaving 6 bases between them. In DNA, the CDR3 is TGTGCCAGGGATCGGAACACTGAAGCTTTCTTT. Protein: CARDRNTEAFF.

The gene calls are TRBV7-9 and TRBJ1-1, with D possibly being TRBD1 (6 bases). Trimming left V 5 bases short and J 3 bases short, with 13 bases between. CDR1 and CDR2 (germline): SEHNR, FQNEAQ (reference sequence). The CDR3 length is 14 residues. CDR3 region: CASSARGKDTEAFF. DNA of the CDR3: TGTGCCAGCAGCGCCAGGGGTAAGGACACTGAAGCTTTCTTT.

This chain uses TRBV9 with TRBJ1-1; tentatively, D is TRBD1 (5 bases). The germline V and J ends were trimmed by 6 bases and 1 base, with 13 bases remaining between them. CDR1 is SGDLS and CDR2 is YYNGEE in the germline V gene. The CDR3 has 14 residues. CDR3 sequence reads: CASTKQGANTEAFF. CDR3 nucleotide sequence: TGTGCCAGCACGAAGCAGGGAGCGAACACTGAAGCTTTCTTT.

The chain recombines TRBV10-2 with TRBJ2-7; 9 nucleotides agree with TRBD2. Trimming removed 0 bases from V and 5 bases from J; junction bases left unmatched: 5. The germline CDR1 and CDR2 sequences are WSHSY and SAAADI. The CDR3 loop spans 15 amino acids. The CDR3 here is CASSESSRGGHEQYF. CDR3 nucleotides: TGCGCCAGCAGTGAGTCGTCGCGGGGGGGACACGAGCAGTACTTC.

The chain couples TRBV27 to TRBJ1-1; 8 bases are a match to TRBD1. Germline values: CDR1 MNHEY, CDR2 SMNVEV (reference sequence). The CDR3 runs to 13 residues. Losses at the gene ends were 6 bases for V and 8 bases for J; bases not matched to a gene: 8. The CDR3 coding sequence is TGTGCCAGCAGCAGAACTACAGGGGGGGAAGCTTTCTTT. Its protein is CASSRTTGGEAFF.